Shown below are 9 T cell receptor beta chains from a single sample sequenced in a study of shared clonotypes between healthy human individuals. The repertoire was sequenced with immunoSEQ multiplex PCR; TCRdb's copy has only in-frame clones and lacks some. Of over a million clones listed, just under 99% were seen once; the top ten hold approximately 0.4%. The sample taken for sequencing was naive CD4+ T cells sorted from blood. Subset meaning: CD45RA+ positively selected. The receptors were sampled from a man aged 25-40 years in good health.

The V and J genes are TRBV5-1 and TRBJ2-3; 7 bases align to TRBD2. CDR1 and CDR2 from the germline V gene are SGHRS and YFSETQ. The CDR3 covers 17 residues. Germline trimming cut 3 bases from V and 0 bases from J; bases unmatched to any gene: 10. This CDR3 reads CASSSHIFSGSTDTQYF. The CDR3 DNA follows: TGCGCCAGCAGCTCCCACATCTTTAGCGGGAGCACAGATACGCAGTATTTT.

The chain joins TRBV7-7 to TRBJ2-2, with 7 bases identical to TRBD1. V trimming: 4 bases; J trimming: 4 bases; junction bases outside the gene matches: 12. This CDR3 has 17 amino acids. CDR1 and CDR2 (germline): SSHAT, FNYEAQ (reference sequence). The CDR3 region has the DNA TGTGCCAGCAGCTCCAAAATGACAGGGTCGGGCACCGGGGAGCTGTTTTTT. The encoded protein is CASSSKMTGSGTGELFF. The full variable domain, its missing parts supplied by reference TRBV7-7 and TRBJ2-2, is GAGVSQSPRYKVTKRGQDVTLRCDPISSHATLYWYQQALGQGPEFLTYFNYEAQPDKSGLPSDRFSAERPEGSISTLTIQRTEQRDSAMYRCASSSKMTGSGTGELFFGEGSRLTVL.

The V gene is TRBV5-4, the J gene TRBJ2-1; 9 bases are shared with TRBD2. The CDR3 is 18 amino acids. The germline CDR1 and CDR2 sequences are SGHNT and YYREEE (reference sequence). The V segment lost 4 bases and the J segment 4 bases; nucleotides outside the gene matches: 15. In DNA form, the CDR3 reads TGTGCCAGCAGCAAAGGCGGGGGTAGCGGGAGCTCGTACAATGAGCAGTTCTTC. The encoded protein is CASSKGGGSGSSYNEQFF.

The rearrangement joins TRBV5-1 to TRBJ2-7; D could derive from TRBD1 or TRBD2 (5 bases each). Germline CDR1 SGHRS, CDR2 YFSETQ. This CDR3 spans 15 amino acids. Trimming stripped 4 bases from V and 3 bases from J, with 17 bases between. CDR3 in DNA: TGCGCCAGCAGCCGGGACCGGGAAGGACTCTACGAGCAGTACTTC. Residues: CASSRDREGLYEQYF.

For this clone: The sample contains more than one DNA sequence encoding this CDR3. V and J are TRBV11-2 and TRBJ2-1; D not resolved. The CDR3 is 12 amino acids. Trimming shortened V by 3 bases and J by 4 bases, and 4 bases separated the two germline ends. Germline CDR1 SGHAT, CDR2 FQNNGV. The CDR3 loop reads CASSLRYNEQFF. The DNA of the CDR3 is TGTGCCAGCAGCTTGCGATACAATGAGCAGTTCTTC.

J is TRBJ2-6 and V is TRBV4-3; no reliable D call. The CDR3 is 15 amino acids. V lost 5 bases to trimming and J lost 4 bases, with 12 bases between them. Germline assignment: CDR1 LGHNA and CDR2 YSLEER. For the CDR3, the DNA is TGCGCCAGCAGCACCCATTCCCTCGGGGCCAACGTCCTGACTTTC. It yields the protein CASSTHSLGANVLTF.

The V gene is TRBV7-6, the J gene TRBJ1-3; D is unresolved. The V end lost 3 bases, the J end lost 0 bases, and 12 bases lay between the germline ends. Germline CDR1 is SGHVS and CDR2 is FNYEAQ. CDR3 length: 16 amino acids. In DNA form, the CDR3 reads TGTGCCAGCAGCTTGGGCCAGCCACGCTCTGGAAACACCATATATTTT. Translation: CASSLGQPRSGNTIYF.

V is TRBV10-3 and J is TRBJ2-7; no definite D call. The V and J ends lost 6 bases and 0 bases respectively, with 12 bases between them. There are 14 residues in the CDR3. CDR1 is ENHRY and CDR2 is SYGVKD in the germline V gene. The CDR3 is CAIRRPEASYEQYF. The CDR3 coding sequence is TGTGCCATCAGGCGGCCGGAAGCCTCCTACGAGCAGTACTTC.

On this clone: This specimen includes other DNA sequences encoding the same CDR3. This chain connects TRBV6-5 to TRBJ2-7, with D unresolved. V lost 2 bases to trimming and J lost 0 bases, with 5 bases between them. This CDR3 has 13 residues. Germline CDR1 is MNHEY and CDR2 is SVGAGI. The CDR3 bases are TGTGCCAGCAGTTACGGCAACTCCTACGAGCAGTACTTC. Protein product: CASSYGNSYEQYF.